What follows are 5 T cell receptor beta chains derived from one specimen sequenced in a study of T cells after yellow fever vaccination. Via MiXCR, TCRdb re-called the 5' RACE reads, giving one row per CDR3 protein. The table records 95,000 to 100,000 distinct CDR3 sequences, under 6.5% of them present only once. The sequenced sample was CD8+ T cells sorted from PBMCs, obtained 10 days after the yellow fever booster vaccination. These receptors all come from a man between 18 and 29 years old who received the YFV17D yellow fever vaccine.

Ten or more counts support this clonotype. V usage is TRBV6-5 and J usage is TRBJ2-7; perhaps D is TRBD1 or TRBD2 (5 bases each). Germline V gives CDR1 MNHEY, CDR2 SVGAGI. CDR3 size: 15 residues. V was shortened by 4 bases and J by 6 bases, with 19 bases between the two germline ends. CDR3 sequence reads: CASSFRDPSYAEQYF. As DNA, the CDR3 is TGTGCCAGCAGTTTCCGGGACCCCTCCTACGCCGAGCAGTACTTC.

CDR3 nucleotide sequence: TGTGCCAGCAGCTTTTTTGTAGGGGCCGCGGGAGCTTTCTTT. It encodes CASSFFVGAAGAFF. The chain employs TRBV27 and TRBJ1-1; D is perhaps TRBD1 (5 bases). Germline assignment: CDR1 MNHEY and CDR2 SMNVEV (reference sequence). This CDR3 is built from 14 residues. Trimming took 6 bases from V and 10 from J, leaving 21 bases between them.

The chain recombines TRBV7-8 with TRBJ2-7; 9 bases map to TRBD1. Germline values: CDR1 SGHVS, CDR2 FQNEAQ. CDR3 length: 15 residues. Trimming at V came to 6 bases and at J to 6 bases, leaving 12 bases not matched to a gene. CDR3 sequence reads: CASRGGTGKAREQYF. The DNA for the CDR3 is TGTGCCAGCAGGGGGGGGACAGGGAAGGCCCGCGAGCAGTACTTC.

The chain recombines TRBV9 with TRBJ2-7, with no clear D. Trimming removed 2 bases from V and 2 bases from J, with 11 bases in between. CDR1 is SGDLS and CDR2 is YYNGEE in the germline V gene. CDR3 length equals 14 residues. CDR3 sequence (DNA): TGTGCCAGCAGCGTTGCTCTGACCGCCTACGAGCAGTACTTC. Protein: CASSVALTAYEQYF.

This clonotype has more than one count but fewer than ten. The gene calls are TRBV19 and TRBJ1-6, with D possibly matching TRBD1 (5 bases). From germline, CDR1 is LNHDA and CDR2 SQIVND (reference sequence). Between the trimmed V and J ends, which lost 4 bases and 7 bases, there was a span of 11 bases. The CDR3 runs to 14 residues. CDR3 sequence (DNA): TGTGCCAGTAGTAGGTGGGGGATGAATTCACCCCTCCACTTT. Protein product: CASSRWGMNSPLHF.